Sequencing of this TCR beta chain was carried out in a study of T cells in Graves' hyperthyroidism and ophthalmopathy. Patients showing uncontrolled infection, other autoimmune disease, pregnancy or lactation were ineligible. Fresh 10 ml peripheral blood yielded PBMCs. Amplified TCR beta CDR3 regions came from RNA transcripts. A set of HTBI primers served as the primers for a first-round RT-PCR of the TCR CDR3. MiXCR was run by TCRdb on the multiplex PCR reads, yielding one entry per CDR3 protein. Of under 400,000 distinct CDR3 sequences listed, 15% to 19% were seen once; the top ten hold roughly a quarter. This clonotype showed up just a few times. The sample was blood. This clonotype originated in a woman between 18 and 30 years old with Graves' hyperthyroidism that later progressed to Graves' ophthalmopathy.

The CDR3 nucleotides are TGTGCCAGCAGCTTGGACAGGGCATACTATGGCTACACCTTC. This codes for CASSLDRAYYGYTF. V gene TRBV5-6 combines with J gene TRBJ1-2, with TRBD1 as a possible D gene (6 bases). V lost 0 bases and J lost 3, with 9 bases in between. From germline, CDR1 is SGHDT and CDR2 YYEEEE. CDR3 length equals 14 residues.